This TCR beta chain was captured in a study of sequential checkpoint blockade in melanoma. Looking at the study overall: After nivolumab or ipilimumab alone, some 22 patients had week-13 rebiopsies.

Broader study findings: For nivolumab-first patients, baseline tumor clonality was associated with response. Tumor T-cell fraction and clonality correlated with PD-L1 and CD8+ counts.

The V end was cut by 3 bases, the J end by 0 bases, with 12 bases between. The CDR3 has 15 residues. Per the germline V gene, CDR1 is MDHEN and CDR2 is SYDVKM. This clone appeared a few times. Its antigen is unidentified. The treatment is: randomized to nivolumab then ipilimumab (arm A) or the reverse (arm B). Produced via immunoSEQ multiplex PCR; TCRdb's table is partial and in-frame only. The table has about 13,000 clones, roughly a fifth seen once. The chain couples TRBV28 to TRBJ2-7, with D hard to call. The sequenced sample was tumor tissue (inferred from file names), obtained from a patient given nivolumab and ipilimumab in sequence. The receptor comes from a human donor with melanoma. CDR3 amino acids: CASSLTLLSSYEQYF. The CDR3 DNA reads as TGTGCCAGCAGTTTGACACTTCTAAGCTCCTACGAGCAGTACTTC.